A selection of T cell receptor beta chains follows, all from one sample in a study of OX40 agonist ivuxolimab in advanced cancers. Clones were sequenced by immunoSEQ multiplex PCR, and TCRdb holds only the in-frame ones, with some missing. The table includes some 76,000 clones, 84% detected once. Here the sequenced sample was CD4+ or CD8+ T cells sorted from blood, taken in a trial of the OX40 agonist ivuxolimab. These receptor sequences come from an adult with an advanced solid tumor such as melanoma, head and neck, liver or kidney cancer. The CDR3 runs from the conserved cysteine through the conserved F or W. D genes are given only for firm matches. For some rows the clone size is stated as once, few or many, or as a class when expanded; others skip it.

cdr3_nt cdr3_aa j_call clone_size v_call d_call
TGTGCCAGCTCACCATGGTCAGGTTTTGCTGAAAAACTGTTTTTT CASSPWSGFAEKLFF TRBJ1-4 NA TRBV18 NA
TGTGCCAGCAGTTACGGCAGGGCAGCCCACGAGCAGTACTTC CASSYGRAAHEQYF TRBJ2-7 NA TRBV6-5 NA
TGTGCCAGCAGCTCAAGGGCGTATACGCAGTATTTT CASSSRAYTQYF TRBJ2-3 NA TRBV7-8 NA
TGCAGCGAGAAGACGATTTCCTACAATGAGCAGTTCTTC CSEKTISYNEQFF TRBJ2-1 NA TRBV29-1 NA
TGTGCCAGCAGCCCGGTGACAGGGAGAAACACCATATATTTT CASSPVTGRNTIYF TRBJ1-3 NA TRBV7-9 TRBD1
TGTGCCAGCAGTCCTTATCCCGGCGACATATACACTGAAGCTTTCTTT CASSPYPGDIYTEAFF TRBJ1-1 NA TRBV28 NA
TGTGCCAGCAGCCTTAGGACTAGCGGGAGTGTCGGGGAGCTGTTTTTT CASSLRTSGSVGELFF TRBJ2-2 NA TRBV11-3 TRBD2
TGTGCCAGCAGCCCACCGCCCTGGGACAGGGGTAGGCATGGCTACACCTTC CASSPPPWDRGRHGYTF TRBJ1-2 NA TRBV11-2 TRBD1
TGTGCCAGCAGCTTGAATGTCGGGGGGGTCTCCTACAATGAGCAGTTCTTC CASSLNVGGVSYNEQFF TRBJ2-1 NA TRBV5-4 TRBD2
TGTGCCAGCAGTTCCCTCGGGACAGGAACCTATGGCTACACCTTC CASSSLGTGTYGYTF TRBJ1-2 NA TRBV27 TRBD1
TGTGCCACCCGGACCGAGAACACCGGGGAGCTGTTTTTT CATRTENTGELFF TRBJ2-2 NA TRBV2 NA
TGTGCCAGCTCACCACTCAACACCGGGGAGCTGTTTTTT CASSPLNTGELFF TRBJ2-2 once TRBV18 NA
TGTGCCAGCACTCCCTCCTACGAGCAGTACTTC CASTPSYEQYF TRBJ2-7 NA TRBV2 NA
TGTGCCAGCAGCCCGGTCGCGGGTAGCAATCAGCCCCAGCATTTT CASSPVAGSNQPQHF TRBJ1-5 once TRBV11-2 NA
TGTGCCAGCAGCTTCGACAGGGGTTCCGGGGAGCTGTTTTTT CASSFDRGSGELFF TRBJ2-2 NA TRBV7-2 TRBD1
TGCGCCAGCAGCCAAGGGGGGACAACGGCCCAGTACTTC CASSQGGTTAQYF TRBJ2-5 NA TRBV4-1 NA
TGTGCCAGCAGCTCCGACCACAACACTGAAGCTTTCTTT CASSSDHNTEAFF TRBJ1-1 NA TRBV11-2 NA
TGTGCCAGCAGTGAAGGAGGCGAGACAGGGAGTTTTCGGGAGACCCAGTACTTC CASSEGGETGSFRETQYF TRBJ2-5 NA TRBV2 TRBD1
TGTGCCAGCAGCCGCGGGGGGACCGGGGAGCTGTTTTTT CASSRGGTGELFF TRBJ2-2 NA TRBV5-5 TRBD2
TGTGCCAGCTCACGGGAAGGGCGAGAGACCCAGTACTTC CASSREGRETQYF TRBJ2-5 NA TRBV18 NA
TGTGCCAGCACTCCGGTGTATACGCAGTATTTT CASTPVYTQYF TRBJ2-3 NA TRBV2 NA
TGTGCCGTCTGGGAAAGGGGTTTCTATGAGCAGTTCTTC CAVWERGFYEQFF TRBJ2-1 NA TRBV30 NA
TGTGCCAGCAGCTATCCCCGGGTGGGCACTGAAGCTTTCTTT CASSYPRVGTEAFF TRBJ1-1 NA TRBV7-9 NA
TGTGCCAGCAGCCCCGAGGGCGGAAACATTCAGTACTTC CASSPEGGNIQYF TRBJ2-4 NA TRBV7-2 NA
TGCGCCAGCAGCTTAACAGCGGGGGGCCCAGAGACCCAGTACTTC CASSLTAGGPETQYF TRBJ2-5 few TRBV5-1 TRBD2
TGTGCTAGCAGCTTAGCTGAAGAAGCAGGAAACATGAACACTGAAGCTTTCTTT CASSLAEEAGNMNTEAFF TRBJ1-1 NA TRBV7-7 NA
TGTGCCAGCAGCTTGGATTCTGGTGGGGAGACCCAGTACTTC CASSLDSGGETQYF TRBJ2-5 NA TRBV5-4 NA
TGTGCCAGCAGCTTGGGACAGGGCAGGGAGCTGTTTTTT CASSLGQGRELFF TRBJ2-2 NA TRBV11-3 TRBD1
TGCGCCAGCAGCCAAGATCGGGGCCTTTCCTACGAGCAGTACTTC CASSQDRGLSYEQYF TRBJ2-7 NA TRBV4-1 NA
TGTGCCAGCAGCCCCGGGACAGGGGCCTACAATGAGCAGTTCTTC CASSPGTGAYNEQFF TRBJ2-1 NA TRBV5-4 TRBD1
TGCGCCAGCAGCCAAGATCGAGGACGGGGGTCCCAGAGTGAGACCCAGTACTTC CASSQDRGRGSQSETQYF TRBJ2-5 NA TRBV4-1 NA
TGTGCCATCAAGGACAGGTCCCAATACTATGGCTACACCTTC CAIKDRSQYYGYTF TRBJ1-2 NA TRBV10-3 TRBD1
TGTGCCAGCAGCTTCTTAGGAGGGGGAGGACAGGGTGAAGAGGACTACACCTTC CASSFLGGGGQGEEDYTF TRBJ1-2 NA TRBV7-2 TRBD1
TGCGCCAGCAGCCAGAGCGGGACTAGCGGGAGATCAGATACGCAGTATTTT CASSQSGTSGRSDTQYF TRBJ2-3 NA TRBV4-3 TRBD2
TGCGCCAGCAGCCAAGAAACGGGGACAGGGCAATCCTACGAGCAGTACTTC CASSQETGTGQSYEQYF TRBJ2-7 NA TRBV4-3 TRBD1
TGTGCCAGCAGTCAACAGGCCTCGAACACTGAAGCTTTCTTT CASSQQASNTEAFF TRBJ1-1 NA TRBV2 NA
TGTGCCAGCAGCCAAGAGACTAGCGGATACGAGCAGTACTTC CASSQETSGYEQYF TRBJ2-7 NA TRBV4-2 TRBD2
TGTGCCAGCAGTCCCCGGGACCCTAAGCCTAAACTGTTTTTT CASSPRDPKPKLFF TRBJ1-4 NA TRBV27 NA
TGTGCCAGCTCCGCTATTCAGTCTCACACTGAAGCTTTCTTT CASSAIQSHTEAFF TRBJ1-1 NA TRBV18 NA
TGTGCCAGCAGCCATCCTTTAGGGGCAGGGGTTGGTCAGCCCCAGCATTTT CASSHPLGAGVGQPQHF TRBJ1-5 NA TRBV5-4 NA
TGTGCCAGTAGTATCGAGCTAATGAACACCGGGGAGCTGTTTTTT CASSIELMNTGELFF TRBJ2-2 once TRBV19 NA
TGTGCCAGCAGTTTAGTATGGGTAGCGGGAGGTACAACTAGCACAGATACGCAGTATTTT CASSLVWVAGGTTSTDTQYF TRBJ2-3 NA TRBV27 TRBD2